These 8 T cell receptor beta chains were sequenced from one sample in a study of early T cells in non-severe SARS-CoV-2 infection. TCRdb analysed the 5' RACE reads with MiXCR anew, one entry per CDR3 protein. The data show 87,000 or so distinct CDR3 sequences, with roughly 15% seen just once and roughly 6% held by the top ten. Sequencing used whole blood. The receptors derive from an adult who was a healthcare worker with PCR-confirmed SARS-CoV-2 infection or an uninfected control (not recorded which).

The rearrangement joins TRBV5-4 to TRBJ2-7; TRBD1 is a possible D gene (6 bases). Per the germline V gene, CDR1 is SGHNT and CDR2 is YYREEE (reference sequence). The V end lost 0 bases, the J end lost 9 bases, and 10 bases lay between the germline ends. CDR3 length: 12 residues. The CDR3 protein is CASSLDQGMQYF. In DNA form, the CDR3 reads TGTGCCAGCAGCTTGGATCAGGGGATGCAGTACTTC.

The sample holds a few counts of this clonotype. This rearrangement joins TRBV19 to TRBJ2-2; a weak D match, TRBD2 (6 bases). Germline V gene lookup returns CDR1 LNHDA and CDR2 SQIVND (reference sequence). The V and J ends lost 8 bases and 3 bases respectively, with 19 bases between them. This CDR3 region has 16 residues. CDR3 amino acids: CASSARGTPHTGELFF. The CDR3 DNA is TGTGCCAGTTCCGCCCGGGGGACCCCGCACACCGGGGAGCTGTTTTTT.

The CDR3 sequence: CASSFPAGEQYF. The CDR3, as DNA: TGTGCCAGCAGTTTCCCCGCAGGCGAGCAGTACTTC. The rearrangement links TRBV28 to TRBJ2-7; D not certain. Germline-derived CDR1 and CDR2 are MDHEN and SYDVKM. V lost 3 bases, J lost 6 bases, and 9 bases lay in between. The CDR3 is made up of 12 amino acids.

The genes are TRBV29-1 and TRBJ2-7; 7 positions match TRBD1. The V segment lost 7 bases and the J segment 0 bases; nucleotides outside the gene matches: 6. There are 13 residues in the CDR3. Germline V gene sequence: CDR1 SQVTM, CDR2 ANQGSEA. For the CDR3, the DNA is TGCAGCGGACGGGACAGTAGCTCCTACGAGCAGTACTTC. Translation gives CSGRDSSSYEQYF.

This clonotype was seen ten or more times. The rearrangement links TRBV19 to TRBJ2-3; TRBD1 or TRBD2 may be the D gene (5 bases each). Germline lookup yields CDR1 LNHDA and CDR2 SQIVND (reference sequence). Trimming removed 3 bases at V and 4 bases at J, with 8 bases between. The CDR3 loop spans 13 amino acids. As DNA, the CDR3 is TGTGCCAGTAGTATCTCGGGGCCAGATACGCAGTATTTT. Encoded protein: CASSISGPDTQYF.

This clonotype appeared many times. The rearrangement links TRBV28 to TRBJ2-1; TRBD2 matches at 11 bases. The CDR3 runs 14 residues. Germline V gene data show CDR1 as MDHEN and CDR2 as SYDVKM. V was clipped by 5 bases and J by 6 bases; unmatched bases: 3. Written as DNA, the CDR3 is TGTGCCAGCAGTCCCGGGACTAGCGGCAATGAGCAGTTCTTC. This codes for CASSPGTSGNEQFF.

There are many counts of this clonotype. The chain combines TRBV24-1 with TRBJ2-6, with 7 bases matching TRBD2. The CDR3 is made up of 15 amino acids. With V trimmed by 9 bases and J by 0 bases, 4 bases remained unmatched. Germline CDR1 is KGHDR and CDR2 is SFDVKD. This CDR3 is CATGPGGSGANVLTF. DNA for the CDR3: TGTGCCACCGGACCGGGAGGCTCTGGGGCCAACGTCCTGACTTTC.

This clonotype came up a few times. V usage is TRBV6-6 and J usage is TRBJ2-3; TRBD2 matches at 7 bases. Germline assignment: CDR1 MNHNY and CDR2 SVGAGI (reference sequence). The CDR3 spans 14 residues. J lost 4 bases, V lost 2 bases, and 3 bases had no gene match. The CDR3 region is CASSYPGLADTQYF. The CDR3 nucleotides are TGTGCCAGCAGTTACCCCGGACTAGCAGATACGCAGTATTTT.